This is a list of T cell receptor beta chains from one sample in a study of OX40 agonist ivuxolimab in advanced cancers. The method was immunoSEQ multiplex PCR; TCRdb's version includes in-frame clones alone and lacks a portion of them. The sample comprises tens of thousands of clones, over 80% of which are singletons, and approximately 30% rests with the top ten. This material consisted of CD4+ or CD8+ T cells sorted from blood, taken in a trial of the OX40 agonist ivuxolimab. These receptors all come from an adult with an advanced solid tumor such as melanoma, head and neck, liver or kidney cancer. Each CDR3 is given with its conserved first and last residue. Fields, in order: V gene, clone size, J gene, D gene, CDR3 protein, CDR3 DNA. D genes are given only for firm matches. Clone size is stated in some rows and not others, as once, few, many or a class when expanded.

>TRBV4-2|few|TRBJ2-3|TRBD2
CASSQVLADTDTQYF
TGTGCCAGCAGCCAAGTCCTAGCGGACACAGATACGCAGTATTTT
>TRBV5-1|.|TRBJ1-2|.
CASSLAPYLGRESIQLGYGYTF
TGCGCCAGCAGCTTGGCCCCATATCTCGGACGGGAGTCAATCCAGCTCGGCTATGGCTACACCTTC
>TRBV5-6|.|TRBJ2-4|.
CASTFGGQAAKNIQYF
TGTGCCAGCACCTTTGGGGGACAAGCAGCCAAAAACATTCAGTACTTC
>TRBV6-5|.|TRBJ1-1|TRBD1
CASSSSTGDTEAFF
TGTGCCAGCAGTTCATCGACAGGGGACACTGAAGCTTTCTTT
>TRBV6-1|few|TRBJ2-4|.
CASSRDGGMGDIQYF
TGTGCCAGCAGCCGTGATGGGGGTATGGGGGACATTCAGTACTTC
>TRBV5-1|.|TRBJ2-4|TRBD1
CASSPGGSAKNIQYF
TGCGCCAGCAGCCCAGGGGGCTCAGCCAAAAACATTCAGTACTTC
>TRBV7-8|.|TRBJ2-7|.
CASSLKRVSYEQYF
TGTGCCAGCAGCTTAAAGCGGGTCTCCTACGAGCAGTACTTC
>TRBV19|.|TRBJ2-1|TRBD1
CASRTGIYNEQFF
TGTGCCAGTAGGACAGGGATATACAATGAGCAGTTCTTC
>TRBV2|.|TRBJ2-7|.
CASIGGLSYEQYF
TGTGCCAGCATTGGTGGCCTCAGCTACGAGCAGTACTTC
>TRBV6-6|.|TRBJ2-7|.
CASSPRGLRNEQYF
TGTGCCAGCTCCCCCAGGGGATTAAGGAACGAGCAGTACTTC
>TRBV6-5|.|TRBJ1-2|.
CASSYHRDYGYTF
TGTGCCAGCAGTTACCACAGGGACTATGGCTACACCTTC
>TRBV5-6|.|TRBJ2-2|TRBD2
CASSLAGATGELFF
TGTGCCAGCAGCTTAGCGGGGGCCACCGGGGAGCTGTTTTTT
>TRBV2|.|TRBJ1-3|.
CASSVESTGNTIYF
TGTGCCAGCAGTGTCGAATCGACTGGAAACACCATATATTTT
>TRBV5-4|.|TRBJ2-7|TRBD1
CASSLDRGKYEQYF
TGTGCCAGCAGCTTGGACAGGGGGAAATACGAGCAGTACTTC
>TRBV4-3|.|TRBJ1-1|.
CASSQEVGQLNTEAFF
TGCGCCAGCAGCCAAGAGGTTGGACAGTTGAACACTGAAGCTTTCTTT
>TRBV4-1|.|TRBJ2-3|.
CASSQDGGSTDTQYF
TGCGCCAGCAGCCAAGATGGAGGAAGCACAGATACGCAGTATTTT
>TRBV5-6|.|TRBJ2-2|.
CASSLFGQGNTGELFF
TGTGCCAGCAGCTTATTTGGGCAGGGGAACACCGGGGAGCTGTTTTTT
>TRBV6-1|.|TRBJ1-2|.
CASSEASPVYGYTF
TGTGCCAGCAGTGAAGCGTCCCCAGTCTATGGCTACACCTTC
>TRBV27|.|TRBJ2-3|TRBD1
CASRDRGTDTQYF
TGTGCCAGCAGGGACAGGGGGACAGATACGCAGTATTTT
>TRBV2|.|TRBJ2-3|.
CASSEADTQYF
TGTGCCAGCAGCGAAGCGGATACGCAGTATTTT
>TRBV19|once|TRBJ2-5|.
CASSIDRQETQYF
TGTGCCAGTAGTATAGACAGGCAAGAGACCCAGTACTTC
>TRBV27|.|TRBJ1-2|.
CASSSLASGYGYTF
TGTGCCAGCAGTTCCCTAGCTTCAGGCTATGGCTACACCTTC
>TRBV18|.|TRBJ1-6|.
CASSYYGLSWDNSPLHF
TGTGCCAGCTCATACTACGGGCTGAGTTGGGATAATTCACCCCTCCACTTT
>TRBV18|.|TRBJ1-2|.
CASSPPADEANYGYTF
TGTGCCAGCTCACCACCGGCGGACGAAGCTAACTATGGCTACACCTTC
>TRBV5-4|.|TRBJ1-1|.
CASSSDHRAPEAFF
TGTGCCAGCAGCTCAGACCACAGGGCCCCTGAAGCTTTCTTT
>TRBV19|.|TRBJ2-2|TRBD2
CASSSAGVISGELFF
TGTGCCAGTAGTAGCGCGGGAGTAATCTCCGGGGAGCTGTTTTTT
>TRBV6-1|.|TRBJ2-7|TRBD1
CASSERVRGLEQYF
TGTGCCAGCAGTGAACGGGTCAGGGGGCTCGAGCAGTACTTC
>TRBV18|.|TRBJ2-5|.
CASSPSKETQYF
TGTGCCAGCTCACCGTCAAAGGAGACCCAGTACTTC